The next 27 T cell receptor beta chains were all read from a single sample in a study of blood T cell repertoires in COVID-19. Sequencing used immunoSEQ multiplex PCR; TCRdb keeps in-frame clones, though not all of them. Of roughly 700,000 clones listed, 70% to 90% are singletons. The specimen sequenced was peripheral blood. All receptors derive from a woman in her late teens or twenties with acute or convalescent COVID-19.

The chain couples TRBV5-1 to TRBJ2-5, with 8 positions matching TRBD1. The germline V gene encodes CDR1 SGHRS and CDR2 YFSETQ. The length of the CDR3 is 13 residues. V shed 3 bases, J shed 5 bases, and the junction held 3 bases outside the gene matches. CDR3 protein: CASSSWTGETQYF. CDR3 nucleotides: TGCGCCAGCAGCTCCTGGACAGGGGAGACCCAGTACTTC.

This clone was picked up a small number of times. The V call is TRBV11-2, the J call TRBJ2-7; perhaps TRBD2 as D (5 bases). CDR1 is SGHAT and CDR2 is FQNNGV in the germline V gene. Trimming removed 5 bases at V and 4 bases at J, with 12 bases between. This CDR3 contains 13 residues. CDR3 sequence reads: CASSLTEEYEQYF. In nucleotides, the CDR3 is TGTGCCAGCAGCCTGACGGAGGAGTACGAGCAGTACTTC.

This clone has just one count. CDR3 bases: TGCGCCAGCAGGGAAGGGAGTAATGAAAAACTGTTTTTT. It codes for CASREGSNEKLFF. V and J are TRBV5-1 and TRBJ1-4, with D hard to call. CDR1 and CDR2 from the germline V gene are SGHRS and YFSETQ. Trimming pared 5 bases from V and 4 bases from J, leaving 9 bases between. This CDR3 is built from 13 residues.

This clone was seen only once. The chain has TRBV4-1 and TRBJ2-7; weak D call: TRBD1 (5 bases). Between the trimmed V and J ends, which lost 3 bases and 1 base, there was a span of 10 bases. The CDR3 sequence is 14 residues long. The V gene's germline CDR1 is MGHRA and CDR2 YSYEKL. The CDR3 loop reads CASSHAQGSYEQYF. CDR3 sequence (DNA): TGCGCCAGCAGCCATGCGCAGGGTTCCTACGAGCAGTACTTC.

The chain couples TRBV2 to TRBJ1-1; TRBD1 agrees at 7 bases. This CDR3 contains 13 residues. V trimming: 6 bases; J trimming: 1 base; junction bases outside the gene matches: 2. Germline CDR1 SNHLY, CDR2 FYNNEI. The CDR3, as DNA: TGTGCCAGCAGCGGACAGGCGAACACTGAAGCTTTCTTT. Translation gives CASSGQANTEAFF.

This clone was observed a few times. J is TRBJ1-1 and V is TRBV28; D is unresolved. Germline loops: CDR1 MDHEN, CDR2 SYDVKM. The CDR3 totals 12 residues. V was trimmed by 5 bases and J by 4 bases, leaving 8 bases between them. The CDR3 spells CASSRRGTEAFF. The DNA for the CDR3 is TGTGCCAGCAGTCGGCGGGGCACTGAAGCTTTCTTT.

Written as DNA, the CDR3 is TGCGCCAGCAGCCAAGATAGCTGGAGGGGGACAGCTAACAATGAGCAGTTCTTC. It codes for CASSQDSWRGTANNEQFF. The chain links TRBV4-3 to TRBJ2-1; maybe TRBD1 (7 bases). The germline V and J ends were trimmed by 0 bases and 5 bases, with 20 bases remaining between them. Germline CDR1 and CDR2: LGHNA and YSLEER. The CDR3 runs to 18 residues.

This chain joins TRBV4-2 and TRBJ2-1; the D is unclear. Germline V gene data show CDR1 as LGHNA and CDR2 as YNFKEQ. Trimming took off 0 bases at V and 4 bases at J, with 13 bases between the two ends. CDR3 length: 16 amino acids. Here the CDR3 DNA reads TGTGCCAGCAGCCAAGAGTTTGGCGCAGCGTACAATGAGCAGTTCTTC. This gives the protein CASSQEFGAAYNEQFF.

V and J are TRBV18 and TRBJ2-7; 9 nucleotides agree with TRBD2. CDR3 size: 15 residues. Trimming removed 6 bases from V and 1 base from J; junction bases left unmatched: 7. Germline CDR1 is KGHSH and CDR2 is LQKENI. CDR3 in DNA: TGTGCCAGCTCGTTCCTAGCGGGACCGTCCTACGAGCAGTACTTC. It codes for CASSFLAGPSYEQYF.

V gene TRBV9 combines with J gene TRBJ2-7, with unresolved D. V was clipped by 0 bases and J by 0 bases, with 13 bases between them. The CDR3 length is 16 residues. Per the germline V gene, CDR1 is SGDLS and CDR2 is YYNGEE. The CDR3 region has the DNA TGTGCCAGCAGCGTAGTTTTGCGGTCGAGCTCCTACGAGCAGTACTTC. It translates to CASSVVLRSSSYEQYF.

The genes are TRBV6-2 or TRBV6-3 and TRBJ1-6; maybe TRBD1 (6 bases). V was pared by 2 bases and J by 0 bases, with 8 bases between. This CDR3 is 16 amino acids long. Looked up from germline, CDR1 is MNHEY and CDR2 is SVGEGT. The CDR3 DNA follows: TGTGCCAGCAGTTACAGGGGGAGCTCCTATAATTCACCCCTCCACTTT. Translated: CASSYRGSSYNSPLHF.

The table lists this clone with a few counts. The CDR3, as DNA: TGTGCCAGCAACTCAGGGTCTTTAAATGAAAAACTGTTTTTT. The encoded protein is CASNSGSLNEKLFF. J is TRBJ1-4 and V is TRBV7-9, with D possibly being TRBD1 (5 bases). V was trimmed by 7 bases and J by 5 bases, leaving 14 bases between them. Germline V gene lookup returns CDR1 SEHNR and CDR2 FQNEAQ (reference sequence). The CDR3 has 14 residues.

Only a few counts were recorded for this clone. The chain employs TRBV4-1 and TRBJ1-2, with D unresolved. The CDR3 covers 14 residues. From germline, CDR1 is MGHRA and CDR2 YSYEKL. The germline V and J ends were trimmed by 0 bases and 5 bases, with 10 bases remaining between them. CDR3 coding DNA: TGCGCCAGCAGCCAAGAGGGCAGTCGATATGGCTACACCTTC. This codes for CASSQEGSRYGYTF.

The chain couples TRBV9 to TRBJ2-1; D possibly corresponds to TRBD2 (7 bases). The germline V and J ends were trimmed by 3 bases and 6 bases, with 13 bases remaining between them. Germline lookup yields CDR1 SGDLS and CDR2 YYNGEE. The CDR3 is made up of 14 amino acids. This CDR3 reads CASSGGGILNEQFF. CDR3 nucleotides: TGTGCCAGCAGCGGCGGGGGCATTCTCAATGAGCAGTTCTTC.

The J gene is TRBJ2-2, the V gene TRBV25-1; D is possibly TRBD1 (5 bases). Germline CDR1 reads MGHDK; CDR2 reads SYGVNS. CDR3 size: 14 residues. Between the trimmed V and J ends, which lost 3 bases and 7 bases, there was a span of 12 bases. The CDR3 region is CASSESGFVGELFF. The CDR3, as DNA: TGTGCCAGCAGTGAGTCAGGGTTTGTCGGGGAGCTGTTTTTT.

The sample holds one count of this clone. J is TRBJ1-1 and V is TRBV18; 10 nucleotides match TRBD1. The ends lost 8 bases at V and 2 bases at J; junction bases unmatched: 8. The CDR3 loop spans 15 amino acids. Germline loops: CDR1 KGHSH, CDR2 LQKENI. This CDR3 reads CASARQGARNTEAFF. Here the CDR3 DNA reads TGTGCCAGCGCAAGACAGGGGGCGCGCAACACTGAAGCTTTCTTT.

This clone was recorded many times. The rearrangement links TRBV29-1 to TRBJ1-1; 7 bases align to TRBD1. CDR1 is SQVTM, CDR2 ANQGSEA, per germline. The CDR3 covers 14 residues. The trim removed 7 bases at V and 0 bases at J, leaving 8 bases unmatched. CDR3 residues: CSATPGTVNTEAFF. CDR3 nucleotide sequence: TGCAGCGCCACCCCCGGGACAGTGAACACTGAAGCTTTCTTT.

This sequence joins TRBV6-1 and TRBJ1-6, with TRBD1 as a possible D gene (6 bases). The CDR3 covers 16 residues. CDR1 and CDR2 (germline): MNHNS, SASEGT. V was cut by 3 bases and J by 10 bases, with 19 bases left in between. The CDR3 loop reads CASSDPLGGRGSPLHF. DNA for the CDR3: TGTGCCAGCAGTGATCCCCTGGGGGGGCGCGGGTCACCCCTCCACTTT.

The J gene is TRBJ1-5, the V gene TRBV7-6; D is perhaps TRBD1 (5 bases). This CDR3 contains 17 residues. The V gene lost 5 bases and the J gene lost 0 bases, with 17 bases spanning the gap. CDR1 is SGHVS and CDR2 is FNYEAQ in the germline V gene. CDR3 protein: CASSEWTGEYSNQPQHF. The CDR3, as DNA: TGTGCCAGCAGCGAATGGACGGGGGAATATAGCAATCAGCCCCAGCATTTT. The variable domain in full, with the rest retrieved from reference TRBV7-6 and TRBJ1-5, is GAGVSQSPRYKVTKRGQDVALRCDPISGHVSLYWYRQALGQGPEFLTYFNYEAQQDKSGLPNDRFSAERPEGSISTLTIQRTEQRDSAMYRCASSEWTGEYSNQPQHFGDGTRLSIL.

The CDR3, as DNA: TGTGCCAGTAGTAGGGACAGGAAAAAATATGGCTACACCTTC. Translation: CASSRDRKKYGYTF. The V call is TRBV19, the J call TRBJ1-2, with 8 nucleotides matching TRBD1. V was clipped by 4 bases and J by 5 bases; unmatched bases: 6. The CDR3 covers 14 residues. CDR1 is LNHDA and CDR2 is SQIVND in the germline V gene (reference sequence). Drawing the rest from reference TRBV19 and TRBJ1-2, the complete variable domain is DGGITQSPKYLFRKEGQNVTLSCEQNLNHDAMYWYRQDPGQGLRLIYYSQIVNDFQKGDIAEGYSVSREKKESFPLTVTSAQKNPTAFYLCASSRDRKKYGYTFGSGTRLTVV.

The V gene is TRBV7-9, the J gene TRBJ1-2; 8 bases match TRBD1. The CDR3 length is 15 residues. From germline, CDR1 is SEHNR and CDR2 FQNEAQ (reference sequence). Trimming took 5 bases from V and 2 from J; bases not matched to a gene: 7. The chain's CDR3 is CASSLGQGPNYGYTF. The DNA of the CDR3 is TGTGCCAGCAGCCTAGGACAGGGTCCCAACTATGGCTACACCTTC.

V and J are TRBV5-1 and TRBJ1-6; 7 positions match TRBD1. This CDR3 has 16 residues. Germline assignment: CDR1 SGHRS and CDR2 YFSETQ. After removal of 7 bases from V and 5 bases from J, the junction contained 12 bases not matched to a gene. As DNA, the CDR3 is TGCGCCAGCTCCGGACGGGCGCAGGGGGATAATTCACCCCTCCACTTT. Translating gives CASSGRAQGDNSPLHF.

The chain employs TRBV6-2 or TRBV6-3 and TRBJ1-2; 8 positions match TRBD1. CDR1 and CDR2 (germline): MNHEY, SVGEGT. The CDR3 runs 10 residues. V shed 6 bases, J shed 13 bases, and the junction held 4 bases outside the gene matches. CDR3: CASSRGQATF. CDR3 DNA: TGTGCCAGCAGCCGGGGACAGGCCACCTTC.

The chain links TRBV7-6 to TRBJ1-2, with no clear D. CDR3 length: 16 amino acids. Germline CDR1 and CDR2: SGHVS and FNYEAQ. The V gene lost 0 bases and the J gene lost 3 bases, with 14 bases spanning the gap. DNA for the CDR3: TGTGCCAGCAGCTTAGCCGGAGCGGTGTTCCACTATGGCTACACCTTC. Its protein product is CASSLAGAVFHYGYTF.

About this clone itself: The same CDR3 also results from other DNA sequences found in this sample. The rearrangement links TRBV30 to TRBJ1-3, with D uncertain. Trimming shortened V by 0 bases and J by 1 base, and 7 bases separated the two germline ends. The germline gives CDR1 GTSNPN, CDR2 SVGIG (reference sequence). CDR3 size: 14 residues. CDR3 loop: CAWSVRSSGNTIYF. The CDR3 bases are TGTGCCTGGAGTGTCAGAAGTTCTGGAAACACCATATATTTT. Using reference TRBV30 and TRBJ1-3 for the parts outside the CDR3, the full variable domain is SQTIHQWPATLVQPVGSPLSLECTVEGTSNPNLYWYRQAAGRGLQLLFYSVGIGQISSEVPQNLSASRPQDRQFILSSKKLLLSDSGFYLCAWSVRSSGNTIYFGEGSWLTVV.

The V gene is TRBV5-1, the J gene TRBJ1-2, with 7 bases lining up with TRBD1. The CDR3 is 14 residues long. The J segment lost 4 bases and the V segment lost 5 bases, leaving 8 bases of the junction unmatched. The V gene's germline CDR1 is SGHRS and CDR2 YFSETQ. This CDR3 is CASSKDRDLYGYTF. CDR3 bases: TGCGCCAGCAGTAAAGACAGGGACCTCTATGGCTACACCTTC.

This clone occurred a few times. The chain employs TRBV9 and TRBJ1-2, with D unclear. Germline assignment: CDR1 SGDLS and CDR2 YYNGEE. With 3 bases removed from V and 5 bases from J, the gap between germline ends came to 14 bases. CDR3 length: 14 residues. CDR3 in amino acids: CASSGGSDYYGYTF. The CDR3 nucleotides are TGTGCCAGCAGCGGAGGTTCGGACTATTATGGCTACACCTTC.